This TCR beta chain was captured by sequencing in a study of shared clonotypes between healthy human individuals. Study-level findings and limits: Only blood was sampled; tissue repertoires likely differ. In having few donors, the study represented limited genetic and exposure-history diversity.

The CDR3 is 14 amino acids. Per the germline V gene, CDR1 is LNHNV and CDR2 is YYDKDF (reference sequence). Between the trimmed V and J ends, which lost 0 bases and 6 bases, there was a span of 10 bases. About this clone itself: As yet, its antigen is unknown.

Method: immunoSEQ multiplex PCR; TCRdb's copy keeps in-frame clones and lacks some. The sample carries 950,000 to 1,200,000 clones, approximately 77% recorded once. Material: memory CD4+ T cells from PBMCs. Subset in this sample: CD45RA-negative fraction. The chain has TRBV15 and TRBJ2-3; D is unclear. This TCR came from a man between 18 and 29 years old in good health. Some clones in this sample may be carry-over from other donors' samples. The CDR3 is CATSRDKPYDTQYF. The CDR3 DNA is TGTGCCACCAGCAGAGATAAGCCCTACGATACGCAGTATTTT. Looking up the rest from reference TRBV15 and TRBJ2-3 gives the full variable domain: DAMVIQNPRYQVTQFGKPVTLSCSQTLNHNVMYWYQQKSSQAPKLLFHYYDKDFNNEADTPDNFQSRRPNTSFCFLDIRSPGLGDTAMYLCATSRDKPYDTQYFGPGTRLTVL.